The 23 T cell receptor beta chains reported below all come from one sample, sequenced in a study of beta chain features in type 1 diabetes. Points from the study as a whole: Type 1 diabetes patients had TCRB CDR3s that were shorter (moderately but significantly so) in all four CD4+ subsets.

Isolated RNA was reverse transcribed in full, so expressed TCRB transcripts were sequenced. Libraries were prepared by immunoSEQ multiplex PCR; TCRdb keeps only in-frame clonotypes and omits some of them. The sample has some 150,000 clones, 8.5% to 10% seen once. Antigens of these TCRs are unknown. Sequencing was carried out using central memory CD4+ T cells from blood. The receptors stem from a woman in her thirties with type 1 diabetes.

This clone was seen repeatedly, ten times or more. The chain employs TRBV9 and TRBJ2-1; D gene unclear. Germline loops: CDR1 SGDLS, CDR2 YYNGEE. Between the trimmed V and J ends, which lost 4 bases and 5 bases, there was a span of 10 bases. This CDR3 has 13 amino acids. CDR3 sequence reads: CASSPLRDNEQFF. The CDR3 DNA sequence: TGTGCCAGCAGCCCCCTGCGCGACAATGAGCAGTTCTTC.

The chain is built from TRBV29-1 and TRBJ2-3; TRBD2 aligns across 13 bases. J was trimmed by 4 bases and V by 7 bases; bases with no gene match: 5. The CDR3 totals 14 residues. Germline assignment: CDR1 SQVTM and CDR2 ANQGSEA. This CDR3 is CSAGLAGDSDTQYF. CDR3 sequence (DNA): TGCAGCGCCGGACTAGCGGGAGATTCAGATACGCAGTATTTT.

This clone was picked up a small number of times. This chain uses TRBV23-1 with TRBJ2-7, with 11 bases matching TRBD2. TRBV23-1 is designated an ORF whose function remains uncertain. The trim removed 0 bases at V and 6 bases at J, leaving 16 bases unmatched. This CDR3 is built from 19 residues. The CDR3, as DNA: TGCGCCAGCAGTCAATCGGGGACTAGCGGAGAACCGGAAGTCGGCGAGCAGTACTTC. Its protein product is CASSQSGTSGEPEVGEQYF.

The chain uses TRBV30 and TRBJ1-1, with 9 bases that match TRBD1. The germline V gene has CDR1 GTSNPN and CDR2 SVGIG (reference sequence). V was pared by 0 bases and J by 5 bases, with 10 bases of the junction left unmatched. The CDR3 has 16 amino acids. The CDR3 reads CAWSVLEQGAGTEAFF. The CDR3 DNA is TGTGCCTGGAGTGTACTTGAACAGGGGGCCGGTACTGAAGCTTTCTTT.

The chain links TRBV30 to TRBJ2-1; TRBD2 agrees at 10 bases. Germline V gene sequence: CDR1 GTSNPN, CDR2 SVGIG (reference sequence). The CDR3 spans 15 residues. The junction had 10 bases not matched to a gene; V was cut back by 4 bases and J by 7 bases. CDR3 in amino acids: CAWNSGAGGRNEQFF. Written as DNA, the CDR3 is TGTGCCTGGAACAGTGGAGCGGGAGGGAGAAATGAGCAGTTCTTC.

The V call is TRBV11-2, the J call TRBJ1-2; 10 bases map to TRBD1. CDR3 length: 13 residues. Germline V lookup: CDR1 SGHAT, CDR2 FQNNGV. The V segment lost 5 bases and the J segment 7 bases; nucleotides outside the gene matches: 4. CDR3 DNA sequence: TGTGCCAGCAGCCCCGGACAGGGGGGTGGCTACACCTTC. This sequence encodes CASSPGQGGGYTF.

This clone was counted only a few times. The genes are TRBV4-2 and TRBJ2-7; 10 nucleotides line up with TRBD2. The CDR3 totals 16 residues. V dropped 4 bases and J dropped 3; count of bases not matched to a gene: 9. The germline gives CDR1 LGHNA, CDR2 YNFKEQ. In DNA, the CDR3 is TGTGCCAGCAGCCCCGTAGGTCTAGCGGGAGACTACGAGCAGTACTTC. This codes for CASSPVGLAGDYEQYF.

The chain recombines TRBV4-1 with TRBJ1-5; no clear D gene. The CDR3 extends over 15 amino acids. The germline V and J ends were trimmed by 0 bases and 4 bases, with 10 bases remaining between them. Germline V gene sequence: CDR1 MGHRA, CDR2 YSYEKL. In DNA, the CDR3 is TGCGCCAGCAGCCAAGATGGCGGCAGAAATCAGCCCCAGCATTTT. This gives the protein CASSQDGGRNQPQHF.

This chain joins TRBV2 and TRBJ1-5; TRBD1 agrees at 8 bases. The CDR3 contains 13 residues. Germline CDR1 and CDR2: SNHLY and FYNNEI. The V and J ends lost 6 bases and 11 bases, in that order; junction bases with no gene match: 9. The CDR3 DNA reads as TGTGCCAGCAGCGGAGACAGGGGAAGGGCCCAGCATTTT. Protein: CASSGDRGRAQHF.

This clone was seen a few times. The chain couples TRBV29-1 to TRBJ2-6, with a possible D match to TRBD1 (6 bases). Trimming pared 2 bases from V and 0 bases from J, leaving 20 bases between. This CDR3 region has 19 residues. Germline CDR1 is SQVTM and CDR2 is ANQGSEA. The CDR3 here is CSVEHRAPGLLSGANVLTF. CDR3 sequence (DNA): TGCAGCGTTGAACACAGGGCGCCAGGACTCCTCTCTGGGGCCAACGTCCTGACTTTC. The full variable domain, its missing parts supplied by reference TRBV29-1 and TRBJ2-6, is SAVISQKPSRDICQRGTSLTIQCQVDSQVTMMFWYRQQPGQSLTLIATANQGSEATYESGFVIDKFPISRPNLTFSTLTVSNMSPEDSSIYLCSVEHRAPGLLSGANVLTFGAGSRLTVL.

V and J are TRBV30 and TRBJ2-2, with no clear D. Trimming pared 4 bases from V and 5 bases from J, leaving 11 bases between. The germline gives CDR1 GTSNPN, CDR2 SVGIG (reference sequence). The CDR3 covers 13 residues. CDR3 sequence: CAWMSGWTGELFF. Here the CDR3 DNA reads TGTGCCTGGATGTCCGGGTGGACCGGGGAGCTGTTTTTT.

Points on this clone: The sample carries other DNA sequences with the same CDR3. The rearrangement joins TRBV30 to TRBJ1-5; D is undetermined. The ends were cut back, 2 bases at V and 5 bases at J, with 10 bases in the middle. Germline V gives CDR1 GTSNPN, CDR2 SVGIG (reference sequence). This CDR3 is built from 13 residues. The CDR3 here is CAWSPTADQPQHF. CDR3 nucleotides: TGTGCCTGGAGTCCCACAGCGGATCAGCCCCAGCATTTT.

The V call is TRBV18, the J call TRBJ2-3; D is uncertain. CDR1 and CDR2 from the germline V gene are KGHSH and LQKENI. V lost 4 bases and J 6 bases, leaving 5 bases between the germline ends. This CDR3 spans 11 amino acids. The CDR3 loop is CASSLRDTQYF. For the CDR3, the DNA is TGTGCCAGCTCACTGAGGGATACGCAGTATTTT. Supplemented by reference TRBV18 and TRBJ2-3, the full variable domain reads NAGVMQNPRHLVRRRGQEARLRCSPMKGHSHVYWYRQLPEEGLKFMVYLQKENIIDESGMPKERFSAEFPKEGPSILRIQQVVRGDSAAYFCASSLRDTQYFGPGTRLTVL.

The gene calls are TRBV6-1 and TRBJ1-6; no reliable D call. V shed 4 bases and J shed 7 bases, with 8 bases lying between them. Per germline, CDR1 MNHNS and CDR2 SASEGT. The CDR3 covers 13 residues. The CDR3 DNA is TGTGCCAGCAGTGGCGAACGGAATTCACCCCTCCACTTT. Translated: CASSGERNSPLHF.

In its sample, this clone was seen a few times. The rearrangement joins TRBV6-1 to TRBJ2-2; D is unresolved. This CDR3 comprises 12 residues. With 6 bases removed from V and 3 bases from J, the gap between germline ends came to 5 bases. Germline CDR1 and CDR2: MNHNS and SASEGT. The CDR3 loop reads CASSVYTGELFF. Written as DNA, the CDR3 is TGTGCCAGCAGCGTTTACACCGGGGAGCTGTTTTTT.

The rearrangement links TRBV27 to TRBJ1-5; 11 bases match TRBD1. V gave up 5 bases and J gave up 6 bases; unmatched junction bases: 6. Germline lookup yields CDR1 MNHEY and CDR2 SMNVEV (reference sequence). This CDR3 region has 15 residues. For the CDR3, the DNA is TGTGCCAGCAGTCCCCTCGGGACAGGGGGTCAGCCCCAGCATTTT. Translated, it gives CASSPLGTGGQPQHF.

The chain uses TRBV5-4 and TRBJ2-3; 8 bases are a match to TRBD2. The germline gives CDR1 SGHNT, CDR2 YYREEE (reference sequence). Trimming at V came to 4 bases and at J to 0 bases, leaving 7 bases not matched to a gene. The CDR3 has 16 residues. In nucleotides, the CDR3 is TGTGCCAGCAGCCCGGCCGGGACTAGGAGCACAGATACGCAGTATTTT. Translated, it gives CASSPAGTRSTDTQYF.

The chain is built from TRBV7-2 and TRBJ2-1, with TRBD2 matching 10 bases. Looked up from germline, CDR1 is SGHTA and CDR2 is FQGNSA. V lost 5 bases to trimming and J lost 7 bases; unmatched junction nucleotides: 11. The CDR3 has 16 amino acids. This CDR3 reads CASSLWGLAGDNEQFF. CDR3 DNA: TGTGCCAGCAGCCTTTGGGGGCTAGCGGGAGATAATGAGCAGTTCTTC.

The chain joins TRBV5-1 to TRBJ2-5; 8 positions match TRBD1. The CDR3 consists of 16 residues. The V gene end was trimmed by 4 bases and the J gene end by 1 base; junction bases not matched to a gene: 9. In germline, CDR1 is SGHRS, CDR2 YFSETQ. The CDR3 DNA reads TGCGCCAGCAGCCTAGGAACAGGGGGGCCCCAAGAGACCCAGTACTTC. Protein: CASSLGTGGPQETQYF.

This clone was picked up a small number of times. This chain uses TRBV7-2 with TRBJ2-1; 8 bases fit TRBD2. Germline V lookup: CDR1 SGHTA, CDR2 FQGNSA. J lost 6 bases, V lost 5 bases, and 6 bases had no gene match. The length of the CDR3 is 14 residues. The CDR3 DNA reads as TGTGCCAGCAGCCGGGGGGGAGGGTCCAATGAGCAGTTCTTC. Translating gives CASSRGGGSNEQFF. Full variable domain (remainder filled in from reference TRBV7-2 and TRBJ2-1): GAGVSQSPSNKVTEKGKDVELRCDPISGHTALYWYRQSLGQGLEFLIYFQGNSAPDKSGLPSDRFSAERTGGSVSTLTIQRTQQEDSAVYLCASSRGGGSNEQFFGPGTRLTVL.

There are a few counts of this clone. The rearrangement joins TRBV7-9 to TRBJ1-2; 12 bases agree with TRBD1. V was clipped by 0 bases and J by 7 bases; unmatched bases: 6. The CDR3 is 16 amino acids. CDR1 is SEHNR and CDR2 is FQNEAQ in the germline V gene (reference sequence). CDR3 sequence: CASSLAGGTGGAGYTF. DNA of the CDR3: TGTGCCAGCAGCTTAGCGGGGGGGACAGGGGGCGCTGGCTACACCTTC.

The chain has TRBV4-2 and TRBJ2-5; 9 bases fit TRBD2. The V and J ends lost 1 base and 2 bases, in that order; junction bases with no gene match: 5. CDR1 is LGHNA, CDR2 YNFKEQ, per germline. The CDR3 has 16 residues. DNA of the CDR3: TGTGCCAGCAGCCAAGCGCCCACTAGCGGGCAAGAGACCCAGTACTTC. Protein: CASSQAPTSGQETQYF.

The chain employs TRBV9 and TRBJ2-6; D is possibly TRBD2 (6 bases). The CDR3 is 17 amino acids. Germline lookup yields CDR1 SGDLS and CDR2 YYNGEE. With 4 bases removed from V and 5 bases from J, the gap between germline ends came to 19 bases. CDR3 bases: TGTGCCAGCAGCTCTGATCGGGGACTCTGGAGGGCCAACGTCCTGACTTTC. Amino acid sequence: CASSSDRGLWRANVLTF.